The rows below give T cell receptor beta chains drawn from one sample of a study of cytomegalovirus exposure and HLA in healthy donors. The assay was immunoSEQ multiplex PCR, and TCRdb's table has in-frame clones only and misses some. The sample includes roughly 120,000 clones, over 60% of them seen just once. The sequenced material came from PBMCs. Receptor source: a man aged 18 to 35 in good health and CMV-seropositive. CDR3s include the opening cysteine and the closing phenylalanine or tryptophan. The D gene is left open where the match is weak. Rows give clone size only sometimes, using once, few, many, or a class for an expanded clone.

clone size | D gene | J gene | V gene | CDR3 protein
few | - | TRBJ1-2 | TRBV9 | CASRGMGAAETNYGYTF
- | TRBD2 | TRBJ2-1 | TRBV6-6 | CASSRTGTSFLSEQFF
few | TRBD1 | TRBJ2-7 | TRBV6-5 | CASGYGTASYEQYF
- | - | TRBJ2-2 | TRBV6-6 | CASRSTNTGELFF
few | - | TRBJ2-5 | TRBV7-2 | CASSFLQVGETQYF
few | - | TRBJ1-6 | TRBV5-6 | CASSFQPGSGDSPLHF
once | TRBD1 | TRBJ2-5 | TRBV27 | CGTGARHETQYF
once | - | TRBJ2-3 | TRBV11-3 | CASSFGRQAAQYF
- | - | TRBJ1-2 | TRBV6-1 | CASSEFTDYGYTF
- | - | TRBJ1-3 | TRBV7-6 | CASSLELLHSGNTIYF
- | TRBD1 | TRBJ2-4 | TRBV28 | CASSSGTGGIAKNIQYF
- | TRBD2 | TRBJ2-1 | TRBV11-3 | CASSPRTSGGLVSYNEQFF
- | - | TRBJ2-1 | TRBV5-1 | CASSQTGSAYNEQFF
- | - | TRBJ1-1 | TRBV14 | CASSPRDKGGAFF
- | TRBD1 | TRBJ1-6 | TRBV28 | CASSTRQGTVLPNSPLHF
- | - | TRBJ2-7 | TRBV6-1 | CASSEEGHSSYEQYF
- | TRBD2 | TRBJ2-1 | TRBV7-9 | CASSLAYGGAEFEQFF
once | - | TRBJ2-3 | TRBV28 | CATTTSPLTDTQYF
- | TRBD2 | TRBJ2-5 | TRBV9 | CASSVVAGGIRETQYF
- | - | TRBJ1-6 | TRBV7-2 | CASSLVDSHNSPLHF
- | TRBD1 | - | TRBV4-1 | CASSLQEGAFYEQYF
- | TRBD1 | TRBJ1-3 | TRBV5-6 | CASLNRGTGNTIYF
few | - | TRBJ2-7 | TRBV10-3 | CAISDPGQAPGDYEQYF
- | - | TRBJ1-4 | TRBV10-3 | CAISAPLREKLFF
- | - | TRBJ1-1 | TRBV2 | CASQSPTWPDTEAFF
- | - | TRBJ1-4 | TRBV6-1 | CASSEGQGNEKLFF
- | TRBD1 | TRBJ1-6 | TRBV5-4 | CASSEGQAGWDNSPLHF
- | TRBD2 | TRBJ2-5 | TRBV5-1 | CASTVRGGRYQETQYF
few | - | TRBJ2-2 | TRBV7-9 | CASSPEGRNTGELFF
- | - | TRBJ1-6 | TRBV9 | CASSPFEGVSPLHF
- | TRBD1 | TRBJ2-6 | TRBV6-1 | CASRPTGALANVLTF
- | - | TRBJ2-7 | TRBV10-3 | CAISERDRDYEQYF